Following are 18 T cell receptor beta chains from one sample sequenced in a study of CD8+ T cells in alopecia areata (dated by TCRdb to between 2017 and 2018). The time point label here, explained by the study, means: more than three weeks on oral tofacitinib. What the treatment or condition label conveys for this sample: oral pan-JAK inhibitor, 5-10 mg twice daily. The receptor library was made with the immunoSEQ multiplex PCR assay. RNA was extracted from all samples and reverse transcribed into cDNA as template for TCR sequencing. The table was pulled from immuneACCESS by TCRdb, which kept in-frame rearrangements only. Such tables lose some clones; where checked, under half of the loss comes from unresolved V genes, and the rest has no known cause. The sample table contains about 120,000 clones; only one count was recorded for about 50% of them. Roughly 0.5% of the sample lies in the top ten.

Sequenced material: CD4+ T cells sorted from blood, taken at week 4, from a patient treated with tofacitinib. These receptors were collected from a human donor with alopecia areata.

Turning to this clone: This sample also contains other DNA sequences that code for the same CDR3. The chain couples TRBV29-1 to TRBJ2-5, with 11 bases identical to TRBD1. Germline assignment: CDR1 SQVTM and CDR2 ANQGSEA. The length of the CDR3 is 12 residues. Trimming took 6 bases from V and 4 from J; bases not matched to a gene: 1. The DNA for the CDR3 is TGCAGCGTGGACAGGGGGCGAGAGACCCAGTACTTC. Its translation is CSVDRGRETQYF.

The chain employs TRBV7-2 and TRBJ2-3, with D hard to call. This CDR3 comprises 16 residues. The germline CDR1 and CDR2 sequences are SGHTA and FQGNSA. Trimming took off 2 bases at V and 1 base at J, with 13 bases between the two ends. The CDR3 is CASSLFASSRTDTQYF. DNA for the CDR3: TGTGCCAGCAGCTTATTTGCCTCCTCGCGCACAGATACGCAGTATTTT.

This clone was counted a few times. This sample includes further DNA sequences coding for the same CDR3. The rearrangement uses TRBV5-6 and TRBJ2-5, with D hard to call. Germline values: CDR1 SGHDT, CDR2 YYEEEE. V was pared by 1 base and J by 2 bases, with 0 bases between. The CDR3 contains 11 residues. For the CDR3, the DNA is TGTGCCAGCAGCTTGCAAGAGACCCAGTACTTC. Amino acid sequence: CASSLQETQYF. The full variable domain, with the rest looked up from reference TRBV5-6 and TRBJ2-5, is DAGVTQSPTHLIKTRGQQVTLRCSPKSGHDTVSWYQQALGQGPQFIFQYYEEEERQRGNFPDRFSGHQFPNYSSELNVNALLLGDSALYLCASSLQETQYFGPGTRLLVL.

The CDR3 reads CSVEGGTGTDTQYF. CDR3 in DNA: TGCAGCGTTGAAGGGGGGACAGGCACAGATACGCAGTATTTT. This sequence joins TRBV29-1 and TRBJ2-3; 7 nucleotides agree with TRBD1. Trimming took 1 base from V and 1 from J; bases not matched to a gene: 2. The germline V gene has CDR1 SQVTM and CDR2 ANQGSEA. This CDR3 comprises 14 residues.

The chain links TRBV29-1 to TRBJ2-7; D is unresolved. The V gene lost 4 bases and the J gene lost 0 bases, with 16 bases spanning the gap. The CDR3 is 15 amino acids. CDR1 SQVTM and CDR2 ANQGSEA come from the germline V gene. Here the CDR3 reads CSVGIFTASSYEQYF. DNA of the CDR3: TGCAGCGTTGGGATTTTCACAGCGAGCTCCTACGAGCAGTACTTC.

This rearrangement joins TRBV5-6 to TRBJ2-7; D ambiguous. The CDR3 has 13 residues. Germline V gene sequence: CDR1 SGHDT, CDR2 YYEEEE. V was trimmed by 0 bases and J by 6 bases, leaving 10 bases between them. CDR3 residues: CASSLGKVSEQYF. CDR3 coding DNA: TGTGCCAGCAGCTTGGGAAAAGTGAGCGAGCAGTACTTC.

The V and J genes are TRBV11-1 and TRBJ2-7; 9 bases are shared with TRBD2. CDR1 and CDR2 (germline): SGHAT, FQDESV (reference sequence). This CDR3 comprises 15 residues. Unmatched junction bases numbered 7, after V lost 2 bases and J lost 5 bases. CDR3 residues: CASSLWRGGRDEQYF. The DNA of the CDR3 is TGTGCCAGCAGCTTATGGCGAGGCGGGAGGGACGAGCAGTACTTC.

The CDR3 spells CASSYSSGEGTQYF. The CDR3 DNA reads TGTGCCAGCAGTTACTCGTCGGGGGAGGGGACCCAGTACTTC. The chain recombines TRBV6-5 with TRBJ2-5; 7 positions agree with TRBD2. There are 14 residues in the CDR3. Trimming took 0 bases from V and 7 from J; bases not matched to a gene: 5. Germline CDR1 and CDR2: MNHEY and SVGAGI.

The gene calls are TRBV5-1 and TRBJ2-5, with 7 positions matching TRBD2. The CDR3 totals 14 residues. The germline gives CDR1 SGHRS, CDR2 YFSETQ. V trimming: 5 bases; J trimming: 1 base; junction bases outside the gene matches: 5. The CDR3 sequence is CASRGGGSQETQYF. CDR3 bases: TGCGCCAGCAGGGGAGGCGGGAGCCAAGAGACCCAGTACTTC.

The V call is TRBV29-1, the J call TRBJ1-2; TRBD1 matches 7 bases. Looked up from germline, CDR1 is SQVTM and CDR2 is ANQGSEA. This CDR3 comprises 13 residues. The V and J ends lost 6 bases and 4 bases, in that order; junction bases with no gene match: 8. The CDR3 DNA reads TGCAGCGTACTCCAGGGGGTGGGCTATGGCTACACCTTC. It is translated as CSVLQGVGYGYTF.

This clone was observed a few times. The chain combines TRBV30 with TRBJ1-2; D possibly corresponds to TRBD1 (5 bases). V was shortened by 5 bases and J by 6 bases, with 13 bases between the two germline ends. The V gene's germline CDR1 is GTSNPN and CDR2 SVGIG (reference sequence). This CDR3 region has 12 residues. The CDR3: CAWGREEDGYTF. The CDR3 region has the DNA TGTGCCTGGGGCAGGGAAGAGGATGGCTACACCTTC.

The chain links TRBV29-1 to TRBJ2-3; tentatively, D is TRBD1 (5 bases). The CDR3 extends over 10 amino acids. Germline V lookup: CDR1 SQVTM, CDR2 ANQGSEA. For the CDR3, the DNA is TGCAGTGCGACAGCAGATACGCAGTATTTT. Translating gives CSATADTQYF.

The rearrangement joins TRBV7-9 to TRBJ2-3; possible D gene TRBD1, 5 bases. The CDR3 contains 15 residues. CDR1 SEHNR and CDR2 FQNEAQ come from the germline V gene (reference sequence). Trimming removed 1 base at V and 7 bases at J, with 15 bases between. CDR3 loop: CASSLDLSQGHTQYF. The CDR3, as DNA: TGTGCCAGCAGCTTAGATCTCTCCCAGGGCCATACGCAGTATTTT.

The chain uses TRBV7-9 and TRBJ2-3, with 11 bases lining up with TRBD2. Germline V gives CDR1 SEHNR, CDR2 FQNEAQ (reference sequence). V shed 5 bases, J shed 4 bases, and the junction held 8 bases outside the gene matches. This CDR3 contains 16 residues. CDR3 bases: TGTGCCAGCAGCGGTACTAGCGGGGGTCTACCAGATACGCAGTATTTT. Protein product: CASSGTSGGLPDTQYF.

In DNA form, the CDR3 reads TGTGCCAGCAGCCAAGAGCGGCGGGGCACCTACGAGCAGTACTTC. Translation: CASSQERRGTYEQYF. This sequence joins TRBV14 and TRBJ2-7; tentative D call: TRBD2 (6 bases). In germline, CDR1 is SGHDN, CDR2 FVKESK. The V gene lost 0 bases and the J gene lost 2 bases, with 11 bases spanning the gap. The CDR3 contains 15 residues. Full variable domain (rest looked up from reference TRBV14 and TRBJ2-7): EAGVTQFPSHSVIEKGQTVTLRCDPISGHDNLYWYRRVMGKEIKFLLHFVKESKQDESGMPNNRFLAERTGGTYSTLKVQPAELEDSGVYFCASSQERRGTYEQYFGPGTRLTVT.

This clone was recorded a few times. The rearrangement uses TRBV6-6 and TRBJ2-1; D perhaps matches TRBD2 (5 bases). Germline CDR1 and CDR2: MNHNY and SVGAGI (reference sequence). This CDR3 contains 13 residues. The V gene lost 2 bases and the J gene lost 7 bases, with 9 bases spanning the gap. The CDR3 reads CASSYQRGNEQFF. The DNA for the CDR3 is TGTGCCAGCAGTTACCAAAGAGGGAATGAGCAGTTCTTC.

The chain recombines TRBV29-1 with TRBJ2-3; 10 nucleotides line up with TRBD2. J lost 6 bases, V lost 4 bases, and 10 bases had no gene match. The CDR3 extends over 15 amino acids. Germline assignment: CDR1 SQVTM and CDR2 ANQGSEA. The CDR3 sequence is CSVVWASGSPDTQYF. As DNA, the CDR3 is TGCAGCGTTGTATGGGCTAGCGGGAGCCCGGATACGCAGTATTTT.

Details on this clone: The same CDR3 is also encoded by other DNA sequences in this sample. The rearrangement joins TRBV30 to TRBJ1-5; D remains ambiguous. V was cut by 3 bases and J by 1 base, with 4 bases left in between. The V gene's germline CDR1 is GTSNPN and CDR2 SVGIG (reference sequence). The CDR3 length is 12 residues. The CDR3 nucleotides read TGTGCCTGGAGCAGGAGCAATCAGCCCCAGCATTTT. Translating gives CAWSRSNQPQHF.